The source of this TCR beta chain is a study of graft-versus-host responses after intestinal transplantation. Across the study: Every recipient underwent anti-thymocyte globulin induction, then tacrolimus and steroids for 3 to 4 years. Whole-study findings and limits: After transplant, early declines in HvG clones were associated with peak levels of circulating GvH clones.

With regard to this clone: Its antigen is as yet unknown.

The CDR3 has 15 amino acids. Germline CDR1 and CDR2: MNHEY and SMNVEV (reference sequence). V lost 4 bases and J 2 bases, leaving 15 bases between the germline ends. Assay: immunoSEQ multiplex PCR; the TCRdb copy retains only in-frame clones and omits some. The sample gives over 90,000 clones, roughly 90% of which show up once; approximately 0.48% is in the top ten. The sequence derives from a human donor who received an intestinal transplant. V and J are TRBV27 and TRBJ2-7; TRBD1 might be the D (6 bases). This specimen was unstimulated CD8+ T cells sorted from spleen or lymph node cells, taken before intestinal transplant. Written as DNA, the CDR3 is TGTGCCAGCAGTTCCCCTAGACAGGCCACCTACGAGCAGTACTTC. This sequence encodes CASSSPRQATYEQYF.